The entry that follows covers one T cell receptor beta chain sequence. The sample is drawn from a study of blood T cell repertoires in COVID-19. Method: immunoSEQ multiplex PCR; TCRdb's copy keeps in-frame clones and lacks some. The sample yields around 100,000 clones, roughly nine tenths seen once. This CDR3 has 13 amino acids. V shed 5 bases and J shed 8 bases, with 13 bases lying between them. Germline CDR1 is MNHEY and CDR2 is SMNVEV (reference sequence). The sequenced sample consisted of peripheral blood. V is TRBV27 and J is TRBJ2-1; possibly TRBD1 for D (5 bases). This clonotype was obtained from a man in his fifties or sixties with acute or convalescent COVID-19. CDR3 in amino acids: CASSDNRLHEQFF. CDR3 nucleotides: TGTGCCAGCAGTGATAACAGGCTCCATGAGCAGTTCTTC.